This T cell receptor beta chain was recovered during a study of response to subunit inactivated influenza vaccine. The germline CDR1 and CDR2 sequences are LGHDT and YNNKEL (reference sequence). Between the trimmed V and J ends, which lost 4 bases and 3 bases, there was a span of 19 bases. The CDR3 covers 17 residues. In TCRdb, the RT-PCR reads were re-called with MiXCR into one record per CDR3 protein. The sample has roughly 710,000 distinct CDR3 sequences; roughly 15% are singletons. This receptor was taken from a man aged 45-60 years who received an inactivated influenza vaccine. The rearrangement joins TRBV3-1 to TRBJ1-5, with a possible D match to TRBD1 (5 bases). The material was PBMCs from blood, obtained roughly 15 days before vaccination. CDR3 nucleotides: TGTGCCAGCAGCCCGTCGTGGGGCGACATGGTCAATCAGCCCCAGCATTTT. Encoded protein: CASSPSWGDMVNQPQHF.